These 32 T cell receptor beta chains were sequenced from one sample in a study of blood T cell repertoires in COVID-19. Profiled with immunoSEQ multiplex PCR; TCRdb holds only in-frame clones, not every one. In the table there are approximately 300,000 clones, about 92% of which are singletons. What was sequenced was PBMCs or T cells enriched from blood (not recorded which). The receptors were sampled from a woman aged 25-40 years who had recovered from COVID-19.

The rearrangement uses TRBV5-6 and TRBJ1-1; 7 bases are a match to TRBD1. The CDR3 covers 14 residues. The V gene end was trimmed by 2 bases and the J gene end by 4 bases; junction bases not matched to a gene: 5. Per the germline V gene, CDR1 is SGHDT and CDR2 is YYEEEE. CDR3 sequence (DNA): TGTGCCAGCAGCTTCCCGACAGGGCCCACTGAAGCTTTCTTT. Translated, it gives CASSFPTGPTEAFF.

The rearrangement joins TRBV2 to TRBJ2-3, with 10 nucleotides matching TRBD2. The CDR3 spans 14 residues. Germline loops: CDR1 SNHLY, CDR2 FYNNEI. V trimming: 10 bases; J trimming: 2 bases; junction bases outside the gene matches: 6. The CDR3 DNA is TGTGCCACCGAGCGGGGGGGAAACACAGATACGCAGTATTTT. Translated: CATERGGNTDTQYF.

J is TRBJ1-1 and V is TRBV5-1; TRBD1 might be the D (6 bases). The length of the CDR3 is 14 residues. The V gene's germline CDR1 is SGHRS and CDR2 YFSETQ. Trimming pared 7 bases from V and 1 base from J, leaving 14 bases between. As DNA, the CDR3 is TGCGCCAGCCGACTCACAGGGTCGAACACTGAAGCTTTCTTT. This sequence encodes CASRLTGSNTEAFF.

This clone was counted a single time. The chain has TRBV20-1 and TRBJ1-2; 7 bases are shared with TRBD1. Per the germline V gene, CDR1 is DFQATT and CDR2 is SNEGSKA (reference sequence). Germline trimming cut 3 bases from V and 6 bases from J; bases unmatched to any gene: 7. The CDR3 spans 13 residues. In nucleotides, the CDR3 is TGCAGTGCTAGTGGAGGGGGCAACGATGGCTACACCTTC. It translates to CSASGGGNDGYTF.

The CDR3 DNA reads TGTGCCAGCAGTGCGACAGGGAGGAGTGGTGGCTACACCTTC. Translating it yields CASSATGRSGGYTF. This chain links TRBV28 with TRBJ1-2, with 7 bases aligning to TRBD1. V lost 5 bases, J lost 7 bases, and 10 bases stayed unmatched. The CDR3 has 14 amino acids. Germline V gives CDR1 MDHEN, CDR2 SYDVKM.

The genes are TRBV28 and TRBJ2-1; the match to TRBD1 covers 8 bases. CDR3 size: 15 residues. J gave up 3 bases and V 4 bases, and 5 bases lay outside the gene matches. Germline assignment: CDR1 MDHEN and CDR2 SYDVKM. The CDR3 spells CASSSKDRGYNEQFF. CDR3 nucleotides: TGTGCCAGCAGTTCCAAAGACAGGGGCTACAATGAGCAGTTCTTC.

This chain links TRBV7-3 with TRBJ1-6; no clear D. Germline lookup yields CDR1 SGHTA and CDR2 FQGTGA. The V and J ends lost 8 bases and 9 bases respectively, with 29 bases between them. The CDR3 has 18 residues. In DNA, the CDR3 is TGTGCCAGCCCCTACACTTCCGGGAACGGGATTTCCGGTTCACCCCTCCACTTT. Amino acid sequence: CASPYTSGNGISGSPLHF.

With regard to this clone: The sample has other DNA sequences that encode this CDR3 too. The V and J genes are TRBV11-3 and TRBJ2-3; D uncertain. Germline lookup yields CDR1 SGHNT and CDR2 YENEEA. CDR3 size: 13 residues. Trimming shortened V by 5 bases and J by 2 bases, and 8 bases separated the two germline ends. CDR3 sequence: CASSRRVTDTQYF. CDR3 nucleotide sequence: TGTGCCAGCAGCAGACGGGTCACAGATACGCAGTATTTT.

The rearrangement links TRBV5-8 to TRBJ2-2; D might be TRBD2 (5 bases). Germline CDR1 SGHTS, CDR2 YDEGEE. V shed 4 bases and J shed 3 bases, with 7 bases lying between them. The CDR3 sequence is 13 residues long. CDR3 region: CASSLGDTGELFF. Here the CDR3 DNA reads TGTGCCAGCAGCCTGGGAGACACCGGGGAGCTGTTTTTT.

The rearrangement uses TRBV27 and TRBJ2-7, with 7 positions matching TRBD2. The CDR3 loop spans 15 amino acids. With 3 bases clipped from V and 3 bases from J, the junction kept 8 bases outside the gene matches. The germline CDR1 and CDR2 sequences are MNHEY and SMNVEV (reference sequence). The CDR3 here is CASSFQFASGYEQYF. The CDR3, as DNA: TGTGCCAGCAGTTTTCAGTTTGCTAGCGGCTACGAGCAGTACTTC.

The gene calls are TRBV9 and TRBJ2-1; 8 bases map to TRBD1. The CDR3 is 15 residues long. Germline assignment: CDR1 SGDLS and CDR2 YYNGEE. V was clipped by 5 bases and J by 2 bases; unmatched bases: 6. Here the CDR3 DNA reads TGTGCCAGCAGTCCAGGGGGCCACCCCTACAATGAGCAGTTCTTC. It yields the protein CASSPGGHPYNEQFF.

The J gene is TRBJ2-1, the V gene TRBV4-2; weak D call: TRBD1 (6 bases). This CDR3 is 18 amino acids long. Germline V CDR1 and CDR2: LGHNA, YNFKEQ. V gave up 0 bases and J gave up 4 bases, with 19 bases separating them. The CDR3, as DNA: TGTGCCAGCAGCCAAGATGGCCAGGGGTTTGGTTATTACAATGAGCAGTTCTTC. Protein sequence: CASSQDGQGFGYYNEQFF.

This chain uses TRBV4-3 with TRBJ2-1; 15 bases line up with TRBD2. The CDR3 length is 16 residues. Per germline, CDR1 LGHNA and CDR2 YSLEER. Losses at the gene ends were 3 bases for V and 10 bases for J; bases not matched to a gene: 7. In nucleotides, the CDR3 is TGCGCCAGCAGCCAGGGGACTAGCGGGAGGATATGGGAGCAGTTCTTC. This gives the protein CASSQGTSGRIWEQFF.

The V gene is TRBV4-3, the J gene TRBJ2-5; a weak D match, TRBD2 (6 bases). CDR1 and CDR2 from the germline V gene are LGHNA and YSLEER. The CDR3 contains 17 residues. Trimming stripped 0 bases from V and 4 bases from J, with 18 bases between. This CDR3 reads CASSQDLLGPGVETQYF. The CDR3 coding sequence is TGCGCCAGCAGCCAAGACTTGTTGGGGCCGGGGGTAGAGACCCAGTACTTC.

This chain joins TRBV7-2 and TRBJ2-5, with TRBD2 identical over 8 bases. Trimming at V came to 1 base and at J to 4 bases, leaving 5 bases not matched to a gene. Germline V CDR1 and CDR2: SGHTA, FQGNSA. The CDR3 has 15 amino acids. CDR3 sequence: CASSLVAGSGETQYF. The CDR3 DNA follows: TGTGCCAGCAGCTTAGTAGCGGGGTCGGGAGAGACCCAGTACTTC.

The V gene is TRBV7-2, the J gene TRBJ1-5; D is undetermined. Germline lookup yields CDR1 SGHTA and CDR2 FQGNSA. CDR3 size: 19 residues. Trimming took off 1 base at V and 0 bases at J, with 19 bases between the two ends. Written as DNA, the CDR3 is TGTGCCAGCAGCTTAGAGTACGGTACCCTCATATATAGCAATCAGCCCCAGCATTTT. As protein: CASSLEYGTLIYSNQPQHF.

The CDR3 loop reads CASSTGQGWEDEQFF. In DNA form, the CDR3 reads TGTGCCAGCAGTACGGGACAGGGTTGGGAGGATGAGCAGTTCTTC. This rearrangement joins TRBV28 to TRBJ2-1; 9 positions agree with TRBD1. Germline lookup yields CDR1 MDHEN and CDR2 SYDVKM. The CDR3 has 15 amino acids. Unmatched junction bases numbered 10, after V lost 5 bases and J lost 8 bases.

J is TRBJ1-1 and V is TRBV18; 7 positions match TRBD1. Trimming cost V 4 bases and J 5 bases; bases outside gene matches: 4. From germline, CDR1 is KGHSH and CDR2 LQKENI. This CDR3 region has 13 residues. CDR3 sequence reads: CASSQGARTEAFF. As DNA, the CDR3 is TGTGCCAGCTCACAGGGGGCGCGGACTGAAGCTTTCTTT.

CDR3 residues: CASGLVLGGSLDTQYF. CDR3 bases: TGTGCTAGTGGTTTGGTACTGGGTGGGAGCCTCGATACGCAGTATTTT. The rearrangement joins TRBV12-5 to TRBJ2-3, with a tentative D call TRBD2 (5 bases). The V gene's germline CDR1 is LGHNT and CDR2 FRNRAP. The CDR3 length is 16 residues. Trimming removed 0 bases at V and 6 bases at J, with 16 bases between.

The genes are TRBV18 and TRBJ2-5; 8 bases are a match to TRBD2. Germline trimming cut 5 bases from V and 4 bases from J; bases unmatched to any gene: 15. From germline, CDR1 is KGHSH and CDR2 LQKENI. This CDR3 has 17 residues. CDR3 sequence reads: CASSSRPAAGGGETQYF. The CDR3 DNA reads TGTGCCAGCTCATCAAGGCCGGCCGCGGGAGGAGGAGAGACCCAGTACTTC.

The CDR3 protein is CASSLTPGVDTQYF. CDR3 nucleotide sequence: TGTGCCAGCAGCTTGACCCCCGGGGTGGATACGCAGTATTTT. The chain employs TRBV5-6 and TRBJ2-3, with D tentatively TRBD2 (5 bases). Per the germline V gene, CDR1 is SGHDT and CDR2 is YYEEEE. V gave up 1 base and J gave up 6 bases, with 12 bases separating them. This CDR3 has 14 residues.

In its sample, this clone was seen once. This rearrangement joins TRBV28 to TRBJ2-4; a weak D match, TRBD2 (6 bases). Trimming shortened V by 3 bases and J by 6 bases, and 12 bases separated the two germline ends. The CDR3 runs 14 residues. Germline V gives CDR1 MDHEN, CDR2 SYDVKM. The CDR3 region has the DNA TGTGCCAGCAGTTTCCGGGGGTCAGTAAACATTCAGTACTTC. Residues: CASSFRGSVNIQYF.

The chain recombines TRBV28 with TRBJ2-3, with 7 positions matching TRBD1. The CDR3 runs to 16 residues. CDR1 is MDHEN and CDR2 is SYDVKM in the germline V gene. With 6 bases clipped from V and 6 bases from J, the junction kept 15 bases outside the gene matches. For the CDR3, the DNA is TGTGCCAGCAGAATTCATGAAGGGGGCGTCTCCGATACGCAGTATTTT. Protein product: CASRIHEGGVSDTQYF.

The CDR3 DNA is TGTGCCAGCAGCCATGGAATAGCGGGGGTGTACGGGGAGCTGTTTTTT. Amino acid sequence: CASSHGIAGVYGELFF. V gene TRBV9 combines with J gene TRBJ2-2; 9 bases fit TRBD2. Germline V gives CDR1 SGDLS, CDR2 YYNGEE. The trim removed 4 bases at V and 7 bases at J, leaving 11 bases unmatched. The CDR3 has 16 amino acids. The variable domain in full, with the rest retrieved from reference TRBV9 and TRBJ2-2, is DSGVTQTPKHLITATGQRVTLRCSPRSGDLSVYWYQQSLDQGLQFLIQYYNGEERAKGNILERFSAQQFPDLHSELNLSSLELGDSALYFCASSHGIAGVYGELFFGEGSRLTVL.

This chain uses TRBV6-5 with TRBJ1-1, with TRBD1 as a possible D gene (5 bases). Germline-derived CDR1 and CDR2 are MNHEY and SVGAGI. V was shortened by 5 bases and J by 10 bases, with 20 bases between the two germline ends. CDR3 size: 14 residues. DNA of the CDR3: TGTGCCAGCAGTCCACGACGGCGGGGGGTATTAGCTTTCTTT. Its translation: CASSPRRRGVLAFF.

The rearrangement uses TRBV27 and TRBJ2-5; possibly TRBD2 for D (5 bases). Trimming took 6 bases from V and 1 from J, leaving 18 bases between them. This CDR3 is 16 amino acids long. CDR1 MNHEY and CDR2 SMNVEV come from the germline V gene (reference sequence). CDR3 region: CASRMVSWESQETQYF. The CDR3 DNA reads TGTGCCAGCAGGATGGTATCATGGGAGAGCCAAGAGACCCAGTACTTC.

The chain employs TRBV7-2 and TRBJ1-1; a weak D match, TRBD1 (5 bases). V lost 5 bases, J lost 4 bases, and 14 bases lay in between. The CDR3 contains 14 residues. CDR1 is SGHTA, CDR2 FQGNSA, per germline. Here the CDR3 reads CASSLLIQGTEAFF. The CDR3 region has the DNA TGTGCCAGCAGCCTCCTCATTCAGGGCACTGAAGCTTTCTTT.

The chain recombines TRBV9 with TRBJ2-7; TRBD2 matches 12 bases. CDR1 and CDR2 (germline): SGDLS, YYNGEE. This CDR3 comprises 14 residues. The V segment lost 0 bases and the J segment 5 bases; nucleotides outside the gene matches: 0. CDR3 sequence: CASSVGLAGDEQYF. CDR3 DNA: TGTGCCAGCAGCGTAGGACTAGCGGGAGACGAGCAGTACTTC.

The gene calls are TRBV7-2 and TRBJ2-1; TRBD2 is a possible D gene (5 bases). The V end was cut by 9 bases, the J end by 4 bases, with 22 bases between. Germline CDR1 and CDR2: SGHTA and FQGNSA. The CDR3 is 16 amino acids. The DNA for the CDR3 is TGTGCCAGTCTGCGGGCTAGCCCACGCCTTTACAATGAGCAGTTCTTC. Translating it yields CASLRASPRLYNEQFF.

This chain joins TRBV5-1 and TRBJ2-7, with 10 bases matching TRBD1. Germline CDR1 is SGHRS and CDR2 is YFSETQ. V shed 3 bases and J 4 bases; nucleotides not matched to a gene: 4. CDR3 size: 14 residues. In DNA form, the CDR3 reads TGCGCCAGCAGCTGGGGACAGGGGATGTACGAGCAGTACTTC. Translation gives CASSWGQGMYEQYF.

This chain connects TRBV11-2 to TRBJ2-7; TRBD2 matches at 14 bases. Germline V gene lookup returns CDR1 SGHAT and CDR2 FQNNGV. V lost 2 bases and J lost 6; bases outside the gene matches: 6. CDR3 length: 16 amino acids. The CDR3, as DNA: TGTGCCAGCAGCTTACCAGGACTAGCGGGGGGTCGCGAGCAGTACTTC. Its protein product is CASSLPGLAGGREQYF.

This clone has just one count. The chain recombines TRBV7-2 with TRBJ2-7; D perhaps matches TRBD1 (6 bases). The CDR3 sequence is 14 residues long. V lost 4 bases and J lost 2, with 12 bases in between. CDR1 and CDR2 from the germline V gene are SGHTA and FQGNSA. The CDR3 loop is CASSSTGLAYEQYF. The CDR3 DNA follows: TGTGCCAGCAGCTCTACAGGGCTGGCCTACGAGCAGTACTTC.